This T cell receptor (beta chain) appears in the sequencing data of a study of shared clonotypes between healthy human individuals. V lost 3 bases and J 0 bases, leaving 9 bases between the germline ends. CDR3 length: 13 residues. Germline CDR1 reads SQVTM; CDR2 reads ANQGSEA. Naive CD8 cells were CD45RO-negative, positively selected for CCR7, excluding terminally differentiated effector memory CD45RA+ cells. Libraries were prepared by immunoSEQ multiplex PCR; TCRdb keeps only in-frame clonotypes and omits some of them. The top ten hold around 1.1% of the sample, which has some 2,000,000 clones, about 95% seen once.

V gene TRBV29-1 combines with J gene TRBJ2-7, with a tentative D call TRBD1 (5 bases). The source of this sequence is a man aged 18 to 35 in good health. Source material: naive CD8+ T cells sorted from blood. Here the CDR3 DNA reads TGCAGCGTTGAGAGACAGAACTCCTACGAGCAGTACTTC. It yields the protein CSVERQNSYEQYF.